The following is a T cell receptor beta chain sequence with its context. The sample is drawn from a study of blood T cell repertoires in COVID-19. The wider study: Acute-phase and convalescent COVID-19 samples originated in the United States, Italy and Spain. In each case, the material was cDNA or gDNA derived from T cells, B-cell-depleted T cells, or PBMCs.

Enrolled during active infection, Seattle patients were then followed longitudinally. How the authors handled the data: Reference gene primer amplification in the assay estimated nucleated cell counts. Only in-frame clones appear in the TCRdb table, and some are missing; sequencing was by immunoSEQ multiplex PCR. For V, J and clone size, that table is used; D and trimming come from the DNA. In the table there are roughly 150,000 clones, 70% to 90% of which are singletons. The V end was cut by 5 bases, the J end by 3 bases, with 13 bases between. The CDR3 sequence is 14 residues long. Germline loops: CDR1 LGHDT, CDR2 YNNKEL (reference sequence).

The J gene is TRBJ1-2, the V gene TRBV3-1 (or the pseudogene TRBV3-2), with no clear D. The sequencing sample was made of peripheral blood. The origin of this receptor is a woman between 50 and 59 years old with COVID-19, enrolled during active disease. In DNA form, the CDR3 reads TGTGCCAGCAGCTGGGCGGAGGGTGACTATGGCTACACCTTC. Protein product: CASSWAEGDYGYTF.